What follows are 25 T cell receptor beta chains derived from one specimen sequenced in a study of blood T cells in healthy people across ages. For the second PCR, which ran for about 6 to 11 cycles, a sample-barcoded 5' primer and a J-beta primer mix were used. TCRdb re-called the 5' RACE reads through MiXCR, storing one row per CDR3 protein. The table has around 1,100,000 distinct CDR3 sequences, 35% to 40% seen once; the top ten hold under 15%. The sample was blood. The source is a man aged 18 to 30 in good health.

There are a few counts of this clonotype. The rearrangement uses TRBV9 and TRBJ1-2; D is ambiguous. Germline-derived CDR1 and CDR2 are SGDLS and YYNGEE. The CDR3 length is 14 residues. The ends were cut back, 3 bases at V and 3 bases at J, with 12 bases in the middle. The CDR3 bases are TGTGCCAGCAGCGCCTCAGGATCTTACTATGGCTACACCTTC. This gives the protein CASSASGSYYGYTF.

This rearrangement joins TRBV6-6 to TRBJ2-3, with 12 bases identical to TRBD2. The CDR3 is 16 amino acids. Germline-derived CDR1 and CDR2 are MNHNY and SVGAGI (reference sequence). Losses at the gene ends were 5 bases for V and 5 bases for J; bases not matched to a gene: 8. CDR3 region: CASSRASGGVGDTQYF. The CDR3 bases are TGTGCCAGCAGTCGTGCTAGCGGGGGGGTTGGAGATACGCAGTATTTT.

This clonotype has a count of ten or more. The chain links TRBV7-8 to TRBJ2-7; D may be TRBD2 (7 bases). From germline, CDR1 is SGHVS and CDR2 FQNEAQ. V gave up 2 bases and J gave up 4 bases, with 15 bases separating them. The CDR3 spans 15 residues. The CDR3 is CASSLTAGHDYEQYF. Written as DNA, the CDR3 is TGTGCCAGCAGCTTAACAGCGGGACATGATTACGAGCAGTACTTC.

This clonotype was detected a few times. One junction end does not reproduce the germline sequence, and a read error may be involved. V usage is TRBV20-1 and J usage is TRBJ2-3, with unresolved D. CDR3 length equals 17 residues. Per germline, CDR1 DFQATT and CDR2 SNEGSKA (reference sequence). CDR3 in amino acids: CSARGGVSEQRTDTQYF. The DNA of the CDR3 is TGCAGTGCCAGAGGTGGGGTTTCGGAACAGCGCACAGATACGCAGTATTTT.

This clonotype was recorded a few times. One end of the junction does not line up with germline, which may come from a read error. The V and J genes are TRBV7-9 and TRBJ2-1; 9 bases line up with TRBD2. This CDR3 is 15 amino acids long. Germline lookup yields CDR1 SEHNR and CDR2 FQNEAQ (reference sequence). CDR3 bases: TGTGCCAGCAGCATAGCGGGGGAAATGTACAATGAGCAGTTCTTC. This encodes CASSIAGEMYNEQFF.

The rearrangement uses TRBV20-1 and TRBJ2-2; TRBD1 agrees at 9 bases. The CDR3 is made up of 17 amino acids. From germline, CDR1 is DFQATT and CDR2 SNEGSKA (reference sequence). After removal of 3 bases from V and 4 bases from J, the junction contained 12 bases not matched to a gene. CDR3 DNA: TGCAGTGCTAGCACGGGACAGGGTTTGATCAGCACCGGGGAGCTGTTTTTT. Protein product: CSASTGQGLISTGELFF.

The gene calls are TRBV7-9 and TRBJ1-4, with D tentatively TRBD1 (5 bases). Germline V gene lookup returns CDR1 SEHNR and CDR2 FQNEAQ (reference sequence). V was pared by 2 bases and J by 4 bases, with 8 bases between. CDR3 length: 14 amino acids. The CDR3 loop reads CASSLLGVNEKLFF. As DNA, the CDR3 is TGTGCCAGCAGCTTATTGGGGGTTAATGAAAAACTGTTTTTT.

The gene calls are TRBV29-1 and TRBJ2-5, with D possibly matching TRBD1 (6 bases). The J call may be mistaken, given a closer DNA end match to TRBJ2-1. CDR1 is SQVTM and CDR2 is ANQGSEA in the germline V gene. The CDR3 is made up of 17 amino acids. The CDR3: CSVAPCPRQAQQETQFF. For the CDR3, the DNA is TGCAGCGTTGCCCCCTGCCCCCGACAGGCCCAACAAGAGACCCAGTTCTTC.

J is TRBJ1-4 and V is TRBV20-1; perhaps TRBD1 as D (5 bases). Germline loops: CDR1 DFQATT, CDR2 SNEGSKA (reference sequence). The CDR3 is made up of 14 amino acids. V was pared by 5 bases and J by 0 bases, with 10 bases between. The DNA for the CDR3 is TGCAGTGCTCCTGGGGGAGCAACTAATGAAAAACTGTTTTTT. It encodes CSAPGGATNEKLFF.

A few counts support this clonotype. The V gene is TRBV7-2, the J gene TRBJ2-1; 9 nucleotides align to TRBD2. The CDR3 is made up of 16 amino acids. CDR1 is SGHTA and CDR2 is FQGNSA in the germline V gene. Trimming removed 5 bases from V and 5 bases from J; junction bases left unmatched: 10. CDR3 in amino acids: CASSPGWLAGNNEQFF. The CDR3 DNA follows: TGTGCCAGCAGCCCTGGCTGGCTAGCGGGGAACAATGAGCAGTTCTTC.

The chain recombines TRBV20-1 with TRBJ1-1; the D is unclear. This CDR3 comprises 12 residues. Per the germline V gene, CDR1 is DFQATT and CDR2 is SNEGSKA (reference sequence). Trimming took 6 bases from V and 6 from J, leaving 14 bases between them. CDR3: CSAEGYVAEAFF. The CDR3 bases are TGCAGTGCCGAAGGTTACGTCGCTGAAGCTTTCTTT.

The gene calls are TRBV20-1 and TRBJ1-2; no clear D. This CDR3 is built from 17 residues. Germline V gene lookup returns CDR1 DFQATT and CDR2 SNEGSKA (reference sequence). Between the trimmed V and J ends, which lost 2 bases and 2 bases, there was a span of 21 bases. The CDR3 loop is CSARSPRERQPNYGYTF. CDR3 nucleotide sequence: TGCAGTGCTAGATCTCCCCGGGAGAGGCAGCCGAACTATGGCTACACCTTC.

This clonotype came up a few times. The CDR3 loop reads CASSQRDRDTQYF. The CDR3 region has the DNA TGCGCCAGCAGCCAAAGAGACCGAGATACGCAGTATTTT. This rearrangement joins TRBV4-1 to TRBJ2-3; D is unresolved. The V gene's germline CDR1 is MGHRA and CDR2 YSYEKL. With 2 bases removed from V and 5 bases from J, the gap between germline ends came to 8 bases. CDR3 length: 13 amino acids.

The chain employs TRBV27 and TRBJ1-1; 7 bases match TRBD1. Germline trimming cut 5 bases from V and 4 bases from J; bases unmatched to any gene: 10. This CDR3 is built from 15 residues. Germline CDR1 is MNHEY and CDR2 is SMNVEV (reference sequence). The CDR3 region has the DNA TGTGCCAGCAGTCCAGGGACAGCTATGAGCACTGAAGCTTTCTTT. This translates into CASSPGTAMSTEAFF.

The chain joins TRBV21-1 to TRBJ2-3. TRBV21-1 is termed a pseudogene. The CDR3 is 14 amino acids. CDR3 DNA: TGTGCCAGCAACCCTACTCCCTACACAGATACGCAGTATTTT. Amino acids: CASNPTPYTDTQYF.

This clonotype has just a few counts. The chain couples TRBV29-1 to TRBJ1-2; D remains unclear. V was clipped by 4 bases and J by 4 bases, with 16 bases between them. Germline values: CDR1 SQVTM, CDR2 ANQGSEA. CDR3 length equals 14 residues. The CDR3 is CSVVLILGPYGYTF. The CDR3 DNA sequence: TGCAGCGTTGTATTAATCCTTGGGCCCTATGGCTACACCTTC.

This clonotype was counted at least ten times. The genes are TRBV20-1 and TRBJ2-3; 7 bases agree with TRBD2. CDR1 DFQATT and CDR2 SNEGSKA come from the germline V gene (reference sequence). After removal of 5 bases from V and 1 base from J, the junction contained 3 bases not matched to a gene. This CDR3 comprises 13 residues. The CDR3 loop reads CSARRGGTDTQYF. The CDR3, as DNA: TGCAGTGCTCGTCGGGGGGGCACAGATACGCAGTATTTT.

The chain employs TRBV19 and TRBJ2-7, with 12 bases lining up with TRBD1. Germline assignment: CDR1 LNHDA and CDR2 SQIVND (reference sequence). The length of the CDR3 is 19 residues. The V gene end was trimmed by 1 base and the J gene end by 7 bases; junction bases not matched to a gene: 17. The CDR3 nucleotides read TGTGCCAGTAGTATAGTGGGGACAGGGGGCCCCCAACCCCACAATGAGCAGTACTTC. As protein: CASSIVGTGGPQPHNEQYF.

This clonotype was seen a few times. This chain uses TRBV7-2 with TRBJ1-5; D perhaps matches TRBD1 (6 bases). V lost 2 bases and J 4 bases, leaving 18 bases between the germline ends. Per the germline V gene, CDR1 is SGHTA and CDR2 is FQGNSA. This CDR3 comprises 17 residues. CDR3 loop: CASSLYPRTAKNQPQHF. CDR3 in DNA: TGTGCCAGCAGCTTATATCCCCGGACAGCTAAGAATCAGCCCCAGCATTTT.

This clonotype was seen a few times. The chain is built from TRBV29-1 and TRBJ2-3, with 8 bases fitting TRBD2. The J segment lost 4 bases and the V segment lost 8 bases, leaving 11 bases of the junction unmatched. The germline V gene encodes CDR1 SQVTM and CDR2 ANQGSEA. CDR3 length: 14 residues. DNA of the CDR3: TGCAGCACCGGTCGGGGGGGCGGTCCAGATACGCAGTATTTT. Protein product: CSTGRGGGPDTQYF.

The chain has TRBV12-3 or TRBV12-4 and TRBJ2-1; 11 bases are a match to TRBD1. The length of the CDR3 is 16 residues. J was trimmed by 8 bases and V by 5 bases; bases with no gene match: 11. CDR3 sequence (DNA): TGTGCCAGCAGTATGCCGGGACAGGGGGTTATCTATGAGCAGTTCTTC. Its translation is CASSMPGQGVIYEQFF.

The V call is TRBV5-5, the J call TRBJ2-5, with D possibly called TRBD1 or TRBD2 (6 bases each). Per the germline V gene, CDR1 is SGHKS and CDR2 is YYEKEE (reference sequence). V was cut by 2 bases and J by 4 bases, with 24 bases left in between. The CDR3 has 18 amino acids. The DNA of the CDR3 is TGTGCCAGCAGCTTTTTGCTCTCGGGGGCACCGATAGGAGAGACCCAGTACTTC. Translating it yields CASSFLLSGAPIGETQYF.

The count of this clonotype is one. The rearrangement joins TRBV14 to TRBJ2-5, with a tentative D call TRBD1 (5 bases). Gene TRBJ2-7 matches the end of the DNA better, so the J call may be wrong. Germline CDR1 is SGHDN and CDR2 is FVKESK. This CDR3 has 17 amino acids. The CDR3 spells CASSQARTRRGLYEQYF. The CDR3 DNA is TGTGCCAGCAGCCAAGCCCGGACACGCCGTGGGCTATACGAGCAGTACTTC.

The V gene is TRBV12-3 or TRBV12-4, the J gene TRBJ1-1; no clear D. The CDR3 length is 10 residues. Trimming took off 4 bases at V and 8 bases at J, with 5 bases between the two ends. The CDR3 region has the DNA TGTGCCAGCAGTTGGTCCGAAGCTTTCTTT. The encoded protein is CASSWSEAFF.

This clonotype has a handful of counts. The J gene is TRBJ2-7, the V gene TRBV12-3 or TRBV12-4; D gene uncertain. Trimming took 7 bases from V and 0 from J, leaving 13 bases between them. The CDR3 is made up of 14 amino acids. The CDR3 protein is CASTAAGSSYEQYF. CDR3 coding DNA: TGTGCCAGCACCGCTGCCGGGTCCTCCTACGAGCAGTACTTC.